This T cell receptor beta chain emerged from a study of neurological immune-mediated disorders. Points from the study as a whole: Expanded clones shared no identical CDR3 amino acid sequences across subjects, which suggested private TCR-beta repertoires in all groups.

The sorted libraries were prepared using about a million CD4+ or CD8+ T cells that had themselves been sorted. The ends were cut back, 3 bases at V and 3 bases at J, with 12 bases in the middle. Germline CDR1 SGHRS, CDR2 YFSETQ. The CDR3 loop spans 14 amino acids. The method for making cDNA was 5'RACE, and it used 10-nucleotide random UMIs. From the 5' RACE reads, TCRdb called clonotypes with MiXCR, one entry per CDR3 protein. The table has some 42,000 distinct CDR3 sequences, roughly 10% seen once. This clonotype was picked up many times. Its antigen remains unidentified. The J gene is TRBJ1-1, the V gene TRBV5-1; the D is unclear. Sequencing was carried out using CD4+ T cells from blood. The receptor was isolated from a woman younger than 45 with HTLV-1-associated myelopathy (HAM/TSP). CDR3 residues: CASSWGGLDTEAFF. The CDR3 bases are TGCGCCAGCAGCTGGGGTGGGCTTGACACTGAAGCTTTCTTT.